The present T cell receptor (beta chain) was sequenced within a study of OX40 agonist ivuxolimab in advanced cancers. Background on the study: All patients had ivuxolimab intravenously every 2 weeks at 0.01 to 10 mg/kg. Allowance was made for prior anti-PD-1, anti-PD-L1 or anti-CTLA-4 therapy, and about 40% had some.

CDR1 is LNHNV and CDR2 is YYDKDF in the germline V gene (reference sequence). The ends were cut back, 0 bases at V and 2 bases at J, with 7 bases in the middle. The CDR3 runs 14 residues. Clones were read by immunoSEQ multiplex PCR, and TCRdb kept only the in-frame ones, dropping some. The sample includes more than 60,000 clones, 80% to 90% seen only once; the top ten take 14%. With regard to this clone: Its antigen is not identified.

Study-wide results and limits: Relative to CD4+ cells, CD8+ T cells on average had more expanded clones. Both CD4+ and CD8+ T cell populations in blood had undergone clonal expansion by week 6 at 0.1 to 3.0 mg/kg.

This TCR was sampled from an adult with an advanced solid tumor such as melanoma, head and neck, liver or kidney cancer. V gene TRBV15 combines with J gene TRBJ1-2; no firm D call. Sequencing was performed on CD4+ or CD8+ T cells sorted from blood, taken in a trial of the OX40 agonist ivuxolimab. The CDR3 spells CATSREFNNYGYTF. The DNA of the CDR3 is TGTGCCACCAGCAGAGAGTTCAACAACTATGGCTACACCTTC.